This TCR beta chain was found in a study of T-cell reconstitution after alpha-beta-depleted transplantation in children. Findings and caveats of the study: Most T-cell counts and diversity one year after the transplant came from T cells that were newly produced. As was reported, about two months after transplant, alpha-beta T cells came from several hundred expanded graft clones.

Germline V gene data show CDR1 as SGHNT and CDR2 as YENEEA. The CDR3 runs 14 residues. The ends were cut back, 0 bases at V and 7 bases at J, with 10 bases in the middle. Unique molecular identifiers were built into the TCRbeta library. Each CDR3 protein gets one entry after TCRdb re-called the PCR reads with MiXCR. Among 250,000 to 300,000 distinct CDR3 sequences, 6.5% to 9% were seen once, and the ten largest hold about 9.1%. This clonotype was detected a few times. Its matching antigen is unknown. The source was peripheral blood, collected 360 days after TCRalphabeta/CD19-depleted stem cell transplant. The clonotype comes from a female patient aged 2-10 years who had a stem cell transplant for Fanconi anemia, so the T cells may come from the graft donor. The chain combines TRBV11-3 with TRBJ2-1; D gene uncertain. CDR3 bases: TGTGCCAGCAGCTTAGATCTAGGAGATAATGAGCAGTTCTTC. This encodes CASSLDLGDNEQFF.